These 2 T cell receptor beta chains came from one sample sequenced in a study of T-cell reconstitution after alpha-beta-depleted transplantation in children. Preparation of the TCRbeta library involved a method that used unique molecular identifiers. MiXCR, applied by TCRdb to the PCR reads, yields one record per CDR3 protein. This table has almost 500,000 distinct CDR3 sequences, 12% appearing once. Sequenced material: PBMCs from the stem cell graft donor, taken from the stem cell graft. These receptors were obtained from a human donor who donated a stem cell graft to a child with combined immunodeficiency.

V is TRBV7-3 and J is TRBJ2-5; D ambiguous. This CDR3 has 14 residues. The germline V gene encodes CDR1 SGHTA and CDR2 FQGTGA. V was cut by 3 bases and J by 1 base, with 9 bases left in between. CDR3 in amino acids: CASSLDRFQETQYF. CDR3 nucleotides: TGTGCCAGCAGCTTGGATAGATTCCAAGAGACCCAGTACTTC.

This clonotype was counted only a few times. The gene calls are TRBV27 and TRBJ1-1; 7 nucleotides line up with TRBD1. After removal of 5 bases from V and 5 bases from J, the junction contained 8 bases not matched to a gene. The CDR3 length is 14 residues. Germline-derived CDR1 and CDR2 are MNHEY and SMNVEV (reference sequence). This CDR3 is CASSERTGLTEAFF. CDR3 coding DNA: TGTGCCAGCAGTGAACGGACAGGACTGACTGAAGCTTTCTTT.